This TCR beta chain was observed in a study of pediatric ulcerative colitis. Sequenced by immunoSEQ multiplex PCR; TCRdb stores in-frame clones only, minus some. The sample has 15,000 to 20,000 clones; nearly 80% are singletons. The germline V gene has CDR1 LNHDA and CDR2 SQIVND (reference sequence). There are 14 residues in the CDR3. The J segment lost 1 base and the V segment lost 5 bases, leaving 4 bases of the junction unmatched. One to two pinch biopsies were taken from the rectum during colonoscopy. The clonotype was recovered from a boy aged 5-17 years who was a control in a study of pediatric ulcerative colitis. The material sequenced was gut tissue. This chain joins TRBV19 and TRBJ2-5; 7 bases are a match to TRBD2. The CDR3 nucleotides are TGTGCCAGTAGTGTTCGGGGGGTCCAAGAGACCCAGTACTTC. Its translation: CASSVRGVQETQYF.